These T cell receptor beta chains were read from a single sample in a study of Graves' ophthalmopathy and Graves' hyperthyroidism. TCRdb reprocessed the multiplex PCR reads with MiXCR, giving one entry per CDR3 protein. The repertoire holds approximately 1.2 million distinct CDR3 sequences, with roughly 35% as singletons. The source material was peripheral blood or thyroid tissue (not recorded which). All receptors derive from an adult man with Graves' hyperthyroidism. Both conserved end residues are part of each CDR3. D genes are given only for firm matches. Some rows have no size entry. The others give once, few or many, or a class for an expanded clone.

J gene,V gene,D gene,clone size,CDR3 DNA,CDR3 protein
TRBJ1-1,TRBV29-1,TRBD1,-,TGCAGCGGTGCAGGGGGGCTAGGCGACACTGAAGCTTTCTTT,CSGAGGLGDTEAFF
TRBJ2-2,TRBV9,-,-,TGTGCCAGCAGCGCCACAGGGTCTCACACCGGGGAGCTGTTTTTT,CASSATGSHTGELFF
TRBJ1-6,TRBV10-3,TRBD1,once,TGTGCCATCAGTGCCGGGACAGGGGGCTTGGATTCACCCCTCCACTTT,CAISAGTGGLDSPLHF
TRBJ1-2,TRBV7-9,-,-,TGTGCCAGCAGCCCAGCTCAACAGGGTTTGTCTGGCTACACCTTC,CASSPAQQGLSGYTF
TRBJ1-2,TRBV20-1,-,many,TGCAGTGCTAGAGTAGGGCCCTATGGCTACACCTTC,CSARVGPYGYTF
TRBJ1-2,TRBV7-2,TRBD1,many,TGTGCCAGCAGTGACAGGGGGTCTTATGCTAACTATGGCTACACCTTC,CASSDRGSYANYGYTF
TRBJ2-7,TRBV19,TRBD2,many,TGTGCCAGTAGTCTCGAGACTAGCTTCTACGAGCAGTACTTC,CASSLETSFYEQYF
TRBJ1-5,TRBV20-1,-,many,TGCAGTGCCAAGAGGGGTCAGAACAATCAGCCCCAGCATTTT,CSAKRGQNNQPQHF
TRBJ1-1,TRBV14,-,few,TGTGCCAGCAGCCAAGATTTCGGGGAGATGGCTTTCTTT,CASSQDFGEMAFF
TRBJ2-7,TRBV29-1,-,many,TGCAGCGTTGAAGTGCGGGACTCCTACGAGCAGTACTTC,CSVEVRDSYEQYF
TRBJ1-5,TRBV24-1,TRBD1,-,TGTGCCACCAGTGGCGGGACAGGAGGGGGAATGGGTCAGCCCCAGCATTTT,CATSGGTGGGMGQPQHF
TRBJ2-7,TRBV7-2,TRBD1,-,TGTGCCAGCAGCTTATTCGGGGACAGAACCTACGAGCAGTACTTC,CASSLFGDRTYEQYF
TRBJ1-1,TRBV7-9,-,once,TGTGCCAGCAGCTCGGAAGCAGACCCAAAAGCTTTCTTT,CASSSEADPKAFF
TRBJ2-5,TRBV6-2/TRBV6-3,-,-,TGTGCCAGCAGACGTCTACAGGACCCATACCAAGAGACCCAGTACTTC,CASRRLQDPYQETQYF
TRBJ1-5,TRBV10-3,TRBD1,-,TGTGCCACAGGGGGGAATCAGCCCCAGCATTTT,CATGGNQPQHF
TRBJ2-2,TRBV7-9,TRBD2,-,TGCGCCAGCAGCTTCGCGGGGGGGCCTCCCGGGGAGCTGTTTTTT,CASSFAGGPPGELFF
TRBJ1-1,TRBV10-2,-,-,TGCGCCAGCAGTGACTCCTTGGGGGACGGCATGAACACTGAAGCTTTCTTT,CASSDSLGDGMNTEAFF
TRBJ1-2,TRBV12-3/TRBV12-4,-,-,TGTGCCAGCACTCTAAAAGGGGCCTATGGCTACACCTTC,CASTLKGAYGYTF
TRBJ2-7,TRBV20-1,TRBD2,-,TGCAGTGCTAGGTCGTTGAGCGGGGGGGGGGCTGCCTACGAGCAGTACTTC,CSARSLSGGGAAYEQYF
TRBJ2-5,TRBV7-3,TRBD2,many,TGTGCCAGCAGCCCTGGGCTAGCGGGAAAAGAGACCCAGTACTTC,CASSPGLAGKETQYF
TRBJ1-2,TRBV10-3,-,many,TGTGCCACCCCGGCGGTGAGGGGCTACACCTTC,CATPAVRGYTF